This T cell receptor (beta chain) was documented in a study of radiation and T cells in renal cell carcinoma (dated by TCRdb to 2018 to 2020). Regarding the study in general: TCR beta sequencing covered 50 to 55 samples in total, comprising some 26 tumors and 27 peripheral blood samples. Across all 50 or so samples, 4 million to 5 million unique CDR3 nucleotide sequences encoding approximately 3,000,000 unique CDR3 amino acid sequences were identified.

Findings and caveats that apply to the study as a whole: Compared with control tumors, irradiated tumors had a greater number of dominant CDR3 motifs, and those motifs took up a bigger portion of the repertoire. In blood, the top tumor clonotypes increased between baseline and 2 weeks post-radiation and then shrank by 4 weeks, which suggests that tumor-resident clones expanded only transiently. No pretreatment tumor biopsies were available, so the baseline intratumoral presence of clonotypes could not be determined. Irradiated tumors showed higher TCR clonality than controls, with the top 100 clonotypes averaging around 50% of the repertoire versus approximately 43% in nephrectomy-only tumors. Intratumoral heterogeneity went uncaptured because the only tumor material available was small regions of 0.85 to 1 g. The single-armed trial design could not address effects of radiation dose or scheduling on the TCR repertoire.

The sample's time point label, in plain terms: tumor resected at nephrectomy. Read against the paper, the sample's treatment or condition label means: 15 Gy SBRT to primary tumor, nephrectomy 4 weeks later. Samples were obtained from a clinical trial, in which 15 Gy stereotactic body radiation therapy was delivered to primary renal cell carcinomas and nephrectomy was performed 4 weeks later. All patients had renal cell carcinoma with clear cell pathology. Tumors were mechanically dissociated, digested with collagenase/hyaluronidase at 37 °C, processed in gentleMACS C tubes, and stored in liquid nitrogen. The QIAamp DNA Blood Mini Kit (Qiagen) was used to prepare genomic DNA for TCR sequencing. The analyses included just those samples that passed every quality control check. Comments on this clone: This receptor's antigen is unknown. No base-level quality is on record; no much larger clone is a single base apart.

The immunoSEQ kit was used, according to the manufacturer's recommendations, to generate TCR beta libraries from genomic DNA. To prepare the libraries, a first multiplex PCR with proprietary primers was run, followed by a second PCR that added unique barcodes, and a bead cleanup was done after each round. A kit-provided positive control reaction and a negative control reaction were included in every sample batch. The final libraries underwent checking on an Agilent 4200 TapeStation D1000 ScreenTape, volumetric pooling, and quantification by qPCR. Sequencing was performed on an Illumina NextSeq500 using a MidOutput 150-cycle cartridge, with 156 Read1 cycles, 15 Index1 cycles, and the kit custom primers. The pooled library was loaded at 0.95 to 1 pM with about 20% PhiX control spiked in. Concerning the study's data processing: Vendor-processed data were analyzed in R, and a clonotype was defined as all T cells sharing the same CDR3 nucleotide sequence. For clone abundance analyses, frequencies were normalized to the 10,000 most abundant clones in each sample. Public T cell clones, which averaged fewer than five per sample, were excluded before analysis. ImmunoMap was used for dominant motif analysis with the PAM10 matrix, a gap penalty of 30, and a homology threshold of 0.3, and any motif reaching a cumulative frequency of at least 0.01 was considered dominant. An abundance difference of at least 32-fold between compartments was the criterion for calling clonotypes tumor-enriched or baseline blood-enriched. Tumor-blood repertoire similarity was measured with the Baroni-Urbani and Buser coefficient, and group comparisons used two-tailed Wilcoxon tests in R. TCRdb took this table from immuneACCESS and kept in-frame rearrangements with V and J called. Such tables lack part of the clones; where checked against another copy, unresolved V genes explain under half of the gap, and the rest is unexplained. From that table come the V and J calls and clone size; the DNA was used to work out D and trimming. This sample lists about 15,000 clones; around 65% were detected once. The ten largest clones capture roughly 26% of the sample.

The CDR3 goes from the cysteine to the phenylalanine over 13 residues. Here the CDR3 DNA is all that survives: 39 bases in frame from base 1. The germline V gene (reference sequence) yields LNHDA for CDR1 and SQIVND for CDR2. V lost 9 bases and J lost 2 bases; the stretch between them is 12 bases long. This receptor was taken from a woman in her sixties or seventies with renal cell carcinoma. The rearranged chain carries TRBV19 and TRBJ2-3, with no confidently assigned D gene. Here the sequenced sample was tumor tissue, taken from a patient whose treatment included radiotherapy and nephrectomy. The CDR3 corresponds to CASFSTVTDTQYF. The DNA is TGTGCCAGCTTCTCGACGGTCACAGATACGCAGTATTTT. The full variable domain, with segments outside the CDR3 supplied by the reference TRBV19 and TRBJ2-3 proteins, appears as DGGITQSPKYLFRKEGQNVTLSCEQNLNHDAMYWYRQDPGQGLRLIYYSQIVNDFQKGDIAEGYSVSREKKESFPLTVTSAQKNPTAFYLCASFSTVTDTQYFGPGTRLTVL.